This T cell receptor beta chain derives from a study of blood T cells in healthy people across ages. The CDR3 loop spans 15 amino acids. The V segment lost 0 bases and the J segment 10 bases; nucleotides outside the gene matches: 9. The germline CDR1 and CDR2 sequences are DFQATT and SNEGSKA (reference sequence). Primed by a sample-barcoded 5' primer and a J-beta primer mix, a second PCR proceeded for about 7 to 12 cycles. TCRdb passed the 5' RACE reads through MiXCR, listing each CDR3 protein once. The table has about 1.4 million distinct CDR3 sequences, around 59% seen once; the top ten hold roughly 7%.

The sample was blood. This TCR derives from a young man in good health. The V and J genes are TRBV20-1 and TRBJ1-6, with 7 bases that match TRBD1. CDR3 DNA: TGCAGTGCTAGAGATCAAAGGGGGCGAGGCTCACCCCTCCACTTT. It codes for CSARDQRGRGSPLHF.